The 30 T cell receptor beta chains below were found in one sample sequenced in a study of T cells in Graves' hyperthyroidism and ophthalmopathy. Amplified TCR beta CDR3 regions derived from RNA transcripts. The TCR CDR3 first-round RT-PCR relied on the HTBI primer set. TCRdb itself ran the multiplex PCR reads through MiXCR, one entry per CDR3 protein. Altogether under 350,000 distinct CDR3 sequences are present, roughly 13% being singletons, with the ten largest covering 7.9%. The material sequenced was blood. These receptors all come from a woman aged 40 to 50 with Graves' hyperthyroidism.

The table lists this clonotype with many counts. The rearrangement uses TRBV12-5 and TRBJ2-4; TRBD1 matches at 10 bases. The CDR3 is made up of 18 amino acids. Germline CDR1 LGHNT, CDR2 FRNRAP. V shed 5 bases and J 6 bases; nucleotides not matched to a gene: 16. CDR3 nucleotide sequence: TGTGCTAGTGGTGCCTCCCGAACCGGGACAGGGGAGACAAACATTCAGTACTTC. Protein sequence: CASGASRTGTGETNIQYF.

With regard to this clonotype: This may be a read error, as it is one base from a much larger clone. The rearrangement uses TRBV6-2 or TRBV6-3 and TRBJ2-3; 7 bases are shared with TRBD1. The length of the CDR3 is 17 residues. Germline V gene sequence: CDR1 MNHEY, CDR2 SVGEGT. Trimming cost V 7 bases and J 4 bases; bases outside gene matches: 17. The CDR3 DNA follows: TGTGCCAGCAATGGGACAGTCAGGTTTGGGGCCGCAGATACGCAGTATTTT. This translates into CASNGTVRFGAADTQYF.

This clonotype was counted ten times or more. The chain uses TRBV27 and TRBJ2-7, with D perhaps given as TRBD1 or TRBD2 (5 bases each). This CDR3 comprises 15 residues. Looked up from germline, CDR1 is MNHEY and CDR2 is SMNVEV (reference sequence). Trimming took 5 bases from V and 2 from J, leaving 16 bases between them. The CDR3 loop is CASSDTGRAAYEQYF. The CDR3 nucleotides are TGTGCCAGCAGTGATACGGGACGGGCGGCCTACGAGCAGTACTTC.

At least ten counts were recorded for this clonotype. This rearrangement joins TRBV6-2 or TRBV6-3 to TRBJ2-7, with TRBD2 as a possible D gene (5 bases). The germline gives CDR1 MNHEY, CDR2 SVGEGT. The CDR3 has 12 residues. V was shortened by 7 bases and J by 1 base, with 8 bases between the two germline ends. The CDR3 DNA reads TGTGCCAGCAAGACTACGTCCTACGAGCAGTACTTC. It translates to CASKTTSYEQYF.

This clonotype was seen many times. This chain joins TRBV6-1 and TRBJ2-1, with D uncertain. Trimming removed 7 bases at V and 3 bases at J, with 16 bases between. The CDR3 has 15 residues. Germline V CDR1 and CDR2: MNHNS, SASEGT. The CDR3 loop is CASIPKNHIYNEQFF. Written as DNA, the CDR3 is TGTGCCAGCATTCCCAAAAATCACATCTACAATGAGCAGTTCTTC.

V gene TRBV12-3 or TRBV12-4 combines with J gene TRBJ2-3, with TRBD1 matching over 11 bases. This CDR3 contains 16 residues. The V gene end was trimmed by 6 bases and the J gene end by 4 bases; junction bases not matched to a gene: 9. The CDR3: CASSNRDRGSADTQYF. The CDR3 coding sequence is TGTGCCAGCAGCAACCGGGACAGGGGGAGCGCAGATACGCAGTATTTT.

This clonotype appeared many times. The chain uses TRBV20-1 and TRBJ2-1; D is unclear. Trimming took 0 bases from V and 6 from J, leaving 6 bases between them. Per the germline V gene, CDR1 is DFQATT and CDR2 is SNEGSKA (reference sequence). The length of the CDR3 is 12 residues. CDR3 region: CSAREGINEQFF. CDR3 DNA: TGCAGTGCTAGAGAGGGCATCAATGAGCAGTTCTTC.

Ten or more counts support this clonotype. The gene calls are TRBV7-9 and TRBJ1-2; no firm D call. Deletions cut 1 base from V and 5 bases from J, with 11 bases between. This CDR3 region has 14 residues. Germline lookup yields CDR1 SEHNR and CDR2 FQNEAQ (reference sequence). The CDR3 coding sequence is TGTGCCAGCAGCTTAGACCTGCCGGGGTATGGCTACACCTTC. Its protein is CASSLDLPGYGYTF.

This clonotype was detected many times. V usage is TRBV5-1 and J usage is TRBJ2-3, with D unresolved. Per germline, CDR1 SGHRS and CDR2 YFSETQ. This CDR3 has 14 residues. V lost 0 bases and J lost 2, with 7 bases in between. CDR3 nucleotides: TGCGCCAGCAGCTTGGGGTTCAACACAGATACGCAGTATTTT. Translated, it gives CASSLGFNTDTQYF.

About this clonotype: A read error may be the cause here, since a much bigger clone is one base away. The chain combines TRBV11-3 with TRBJ1-2; possible D gene TRBD1, 5 bases. Germline V lookup: CDR1 SGHNT, CDR2 YENEEA. V lost 0 bases to trimming and J lost 7 bases, with 12 bases between them. The CDR3 loop spans 14 amino acids. Here the CDR3 reads CASSLERTSCGYTF. The CDR3 region has the DNA TGTGCCAGCAGCTTAGAAAGGACAAGCTGTGGCTACACCTTC.

This clonotype was counted at least ten times. The chain couples TRBV28 to TRBJ2-7; D gene uncertain. There are 16 residues in the CDR3. Trimming removed 6 bases at V and 0 bases at J, with 18 bases between. Per germline, CDR1 MDHEN and CDR2 SYDVKM. The DNA of the CDR3 is TGTGCCAGCAGCTCCGCATGGGGTCTCAGCTCCTACGAGCAGTACTTC. Translating it yields CASSSAWGLSSYEQYF.

This clonotype was seen ten or more times. V usage is TRBV7-2 and J usage is TRBJ2-3; 9 bases fit TRBD2. The CDR3 contains 16 residues. V lost 1 base, J lost 1 base, and 3 bases stayed unmatched. Germline CDR1 SGHTA, CDR2 FQGNSA. The CDR3 bases are TGTGCCAGCAGCTTAGTGCTAGCGGGGCGCACAGATACGCAGTATTTT. It specifies CASSLVLAGRTDTQYF.

This clonotype was observed at least ten times. The chain uses TRBV20-1 and TRBJ2-3; tentatively, D is TRBD1 or TRBD2 (5 bases each). This CDR3 has 14 amino acids. Germline CDR1 is DFQATT and CDR2 is SNEGSKA (reference sequence). The ends were cut back, 4 bases at V and 1 base at J, with 12 bases in the middle. CDR3 sequence reads: CSAIALGRTDTQYF. CDR3 bases: TGCAGTGCTATAGCGTTGGGGCGCACAGATACGCAGTATTTT.

This clonotype occurred a few times. This chain uses TRBV15 with TRBJ1-5; a possible D gene is TRBD1 (6 bases). V lost 3 bases and J lost 0, with 9 bases in between. Germline-derived CDR1 and CDR2 are LNHNV and YYDKDF (reference sequence). The CDR3 contains 15 residues. The DNA of the CDR3 is TGTGCCACCAGCAGTCGCAGGGGTAGCAATCAGCCCCAGCATTTT. Amino acid sequence: CATSSRRGSNQPQHF.

The table lists this clonotype with a count of one. The rearrangement joins TRBV24-1 to TRBJ1-1, with D unresolved. Trimming took 12 bases from V and 3 from J, leaving 13 bases between them. The germline gives CDR1 KGHDR, CDR2 SFDVKD. CDR3 length: 12 amino acids. CDR3 nucleotide sequence: TGTGCCCCTGGCCTTTGGGACACTGAAGCTTTCTTT. Protein: CAPGLWDTEAFF.

This clonotype was detected ten times or more. The rearrangement links TRBV6-1 to TRBJ2-7; D gene ambiguous. The CDR3 covers 14 residues. V was trimmed by 2 bases and J by 2 bases, leaving 10 bases between them. Germline-derived CDR1 and CDR2 are MNHNS and SASEGT. The CDR3 reads CASSEIMGTYEQYF. DNA of the CDR3: TGTGCCAGCAGTGAAATTATGGGAACCTACGAGCAGTACTTC.

This clonotype was recorded many times. The DNA of the CDR3 is TGTGCCAGTAGTAACCGGGCCGGGAACACTGAAGCTTTCTTT. Its translation: CASSNRAGNTEAFF. V usage is TRBV19 and J usage is TRBJ1-1, with no clear D. Deletions cut 4 bases from V and 1 base from J, with 10 bases between. CDR3 size: 14 residues. Per the germline V gene, CDR1 is LNHDA and CDR2 is SQIVND (reference sequence).

Regarding this clonotype: Just one base apart from a much larger clone, this may be a read error. V and J are TRBV6-1 and TRBJ2-1, with 8 nucleotides matching TRBD2. This CDR3 is 14 amino acids long. V lost 8 bases, J lost 5 bases, and 8 bases stayed unmatched. Per the germline V gene, CDR1 is MNHNS and CDR2 is SASEGT. CDR3 region: CASVNSGANNEQFF. In nucleotides, the CDR3 is TGTGCCAGCGTCAATAGCGGGGCTAACAATGAGCAGTTCTTC.

This clonotype was seen ten or more times. CDR3: CASSLTEYYGYTF. The CDR3 region has the DNA TGTGCCAGCAGTCTGACAGAGTACTATGGCTACACCTTC. The chain links TRBV12-3 or TRBV12-4 to TRBJ1-2, with D maybe TRBD1 (5 bases). V lost 5 bases, J lost 3 bases, and 10 bases lay in between. CDR3 length: 13 residues.

This chain joins TRBV5-5 and TRBJ2-3, with a possible D match to TRBD1 (6 bases). The CDR3 runs 17 residues. Trimming pared 4 bases from V and 6 bases from J, leaving 24 bases between. Germline CDR1 is SGHKS and CDR2 is YYEKEE (reference sequence). The CDR3 is CASSPRAPDRLKDTQYF. The DNA for the CDR3 is TGTGCCAGCAGCCCACGGGCCCCGGACAGACTAAAGGATACGCAGTATTTT.

Ten or more counts support this clonotype. This chain joins TRBV20-1 and TRBJ1-1; TRBD1 aligns across 8 bases. Germline V gene lookup returns CDR1 DFQATT and CDR2 SNEGSKA (reference sequence). J was trimmed by 2 bases and V by 4 bases; bases with no gene match: 6. The CDR3 consists of 14 residues. The CDR3 protein is CSATGDRTNTEAFF. The CDR3 nucleotides read TGCAGTGCTACCGGGGACAGGACAAACACTGAAGCTTTCTTT.

Ten or more counts support this clonotype. This chain joins TRBV5-6 and TRBJ2-1; 10 nucleotides line up with TRBD2. CDR3 length: 17 amino acids. Per the germline V gene, CDR1 is SGHDT and CDR2 is YYEEEE. V shed 3 bases and J 6 bases; nucleotides not matched to a gene: 12. CDR3 sequence (DNA): TGTGCCAGCAGCTCCTTTGGGGGGACTAGCGACCTCAATGAGCAGTTCTTC. Translating it yields CASSSFGGTSDLNEQFF. Drawing the rest from reference TRBV5-6 and TRBJ2-1, the complete variable domain is DAGVTQSPTHLIKTRGQQVTLRCSPKSGHDTVSWYQQALGQGPQFIFQYYEEEERQRGNFPDRFSGHQFPNYSSELNVNALLLGDSALYLCASSSFGGTSDLNEQFFGPGTRLTVL.

The J gene is TRBJ1-4, the V gene TRBV18; D unresolved. The CDR3 consists of 15 residues. CDR1 and CDR2 from the germline V gene are KGHSH and LQKENI. V lost 2 bases to trimming and J lost 7 bases, with 14 bases between them. CDR3 sequence: CASSPVERKSEKLFF. The CDR3 region has the DNA TGTGCCAGCTCACCAGTGGAAAGAAAAAGTGAAAAACTGTTTTTT. The full variable domain, its missing parts supplied by reference TRBV18 and TRBJ1-4, is NAGVMQNPRHLVRRRGQEARLRCSPMKGHSHVYWYRQLPEEGLKFMVYLQKENIIDESGMPKERFSAEFPKEGPSILRIQQVVRGDSAAYFCASSPVERKSEKLFFGSGTQLSVL.

This clonotype was counted ten times or more. This chain connects TRBV2 to TRBJ1-5, with 7 bases matching TRBD1. Germline CDR1 and CDR2: SNHLY and FYNNEI. Trimming removed 4 bases from V and 5 bases from J; junction bases left unmatched: 2. CDR3 length: 13 residues. The CDR3 spells CASSAGGDQPQHF. The CDR3 coding sequence is TGTGCCAGCAGTGCAGGGGGGGATCAGCCCCAGCATTTT.

The chain uses TRBV4-1 and TRBJ1-5; 7 nucleotides line up with TRBD1. The CDR3 consists of 15 residues. With 6 bases clipped from V and 0 bases from J, the junction kept 5 bases outside the gene matches. CDR1 is MGHRA and CDR2 is YSYEKL in the germline V gene. CDR3 DNA sequence: TGCGCCAGCAGAGACAGGGTTGCTAGCAATCAGCCCCAGCATTTT. Its translation: CASRDRVASNQPQHF.

This clonotype occurred many times. The V call is TRBV12-3 or TRBV12-4, the J call TRBJ1-2; D is uncertain. V was cut by 1 base and J by 2 bases, with 2 bases left in between. The CDR3 runs to 12 residues. The CDR3 DNA sequence: TGTGCCAGCAGTTTAGGGAACTATGGCTACACCTTC. This codes for CASSLGNYGYTF.

This clonotype was counted ten times or more. The gene calls are TRBV28 and TRBJ2-3, with a tentative D call TRBD2 (5 bases). CDR3 length equals 15 residues. The germline V gene encodes CDR1 MDHEN and CDR2 SYDVKM. The ends were cut back, 3 bases at V and 2 bases at J, with 12 bases in the middle. The CDR3 loop reads CASSLRADFTDTQYF. The CDR3 DNA sequence: TGTGCCAGCAGTTTGCGGGCAGATTTCACAGATACGCAGTATTTT.

The rearrangement uses TRBV25-1 and TRBJ2-1, with D possibly TRBD1 on 6 matching bases. The V end lost 4 bases, the J end lost 6 bases, and 10 bases lay between the germline ends. Looked up from germline, CDR1 is MGHDK and CDR2 is SYGVNS. The CDR3 totals 13 residues. CDR3: CASSVGTRNEQFF. In DNA form, the CDR3 reads TGTGCCAGCAGTGTGGGGACACGCAATGAGCAGTTCTTC.

V is TRBV27 and J is TRBJ2-7; D not resolved. Between the trimmed V and J ends, which lost 8 bases and 1 base, there was a span of 12 bases. The CDR3 runs 13 residues. Germline CDR1 MNHEY, CDR2 SMNVEV (reference sequence). The CDR3 nucleotides are TGTGCCAGCCACCGTCTGGGATCCTACGAGCAGTACTTC. Encoded protein: CASHRLGSYEQYF.

This clonotype was detected ten times or more. This chain links TRBV6-2 or TRBV6-3 with TRBJ2-7, with a possible D match to TRBD2 (5 bases). In germline, CDR1 is MNHEY, CDR2 SVGEGT. V was pared by 6 bases and J by 2 bases, with 20 bases between. This CDR3 is built from 16 residues. Here the CDR3 reads CASRPQAGDHTYEQYF. CDR3 DNA: TGTGCCAGCAGGCCCCAGGCGGGTGATCATACCTACGAGCAGTACTTC.